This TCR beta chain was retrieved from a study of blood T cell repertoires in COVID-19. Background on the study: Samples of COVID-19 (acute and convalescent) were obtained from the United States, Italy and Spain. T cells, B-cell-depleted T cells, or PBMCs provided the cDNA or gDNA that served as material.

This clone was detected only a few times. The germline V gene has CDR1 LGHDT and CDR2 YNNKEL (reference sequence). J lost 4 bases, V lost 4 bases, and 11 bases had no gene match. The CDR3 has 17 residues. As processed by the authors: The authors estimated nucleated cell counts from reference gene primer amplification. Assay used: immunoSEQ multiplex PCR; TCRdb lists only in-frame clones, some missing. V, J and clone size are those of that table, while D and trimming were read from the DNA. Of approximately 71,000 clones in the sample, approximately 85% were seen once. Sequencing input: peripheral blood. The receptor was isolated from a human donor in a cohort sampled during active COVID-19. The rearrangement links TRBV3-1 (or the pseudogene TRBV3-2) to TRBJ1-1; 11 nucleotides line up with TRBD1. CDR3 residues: CASSRSGQGGWGTEAFF. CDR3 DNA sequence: TGTGCCAGCAGCCGTTCGGGACAGGGGGGTTGGGGCACTGAAGCTTTCTTT.